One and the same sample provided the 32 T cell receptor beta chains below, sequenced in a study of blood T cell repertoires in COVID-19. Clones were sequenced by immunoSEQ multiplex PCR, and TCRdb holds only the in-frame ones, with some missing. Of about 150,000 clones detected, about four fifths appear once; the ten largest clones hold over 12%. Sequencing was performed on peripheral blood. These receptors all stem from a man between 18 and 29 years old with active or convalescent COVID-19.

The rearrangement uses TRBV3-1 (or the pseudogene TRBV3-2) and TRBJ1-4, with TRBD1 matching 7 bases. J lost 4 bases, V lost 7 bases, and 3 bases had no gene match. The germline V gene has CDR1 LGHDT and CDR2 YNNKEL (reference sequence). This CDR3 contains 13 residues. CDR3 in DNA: TGTGCCAGCACTAGACAGGGTAATGAAAAACTGTTTTTT. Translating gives CASTRQGNEKLFF.

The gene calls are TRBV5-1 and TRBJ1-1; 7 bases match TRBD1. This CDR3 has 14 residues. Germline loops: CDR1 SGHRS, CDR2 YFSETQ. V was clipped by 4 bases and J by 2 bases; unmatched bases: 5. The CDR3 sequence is CASSPQGVNTEAFF. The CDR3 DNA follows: TGCGCCAGCAGCCCCCAGGGGGTAAACACTGAAGCTTTCTTT.

CDR3 in amino acids: CASSRGQGMNTEAFF. The CDR3 DNA follows: TGTGCCAGCAGCAGGGGACAGGGGATGAACACTGAAGCTTTCTTT. The gene calls are TRBV7-2 and TRBJ1-1; 10 bases fit TRBD1. The CDR3 is made up of 15 amino acids. The trim removed 5 bases at V and 0 bases at J, leaving 3 bases unmatched. Germline V gives CDR1 SGHTA, CDR2 FQGNSA. Based on the CDR3 plus reference TRBV7-2 and TRBJ1-1, the full variable domain is GAGVSQSPSNKVTEKGKDVELRCDPISGHTALYWYRQSLGQGLEFLIYFQGNSAPDKSGLPSDRFSAERTGGSVSTLTIQRTQQEDSAVYLCASSRGQGMNTEAFFGQGTRLTVV.

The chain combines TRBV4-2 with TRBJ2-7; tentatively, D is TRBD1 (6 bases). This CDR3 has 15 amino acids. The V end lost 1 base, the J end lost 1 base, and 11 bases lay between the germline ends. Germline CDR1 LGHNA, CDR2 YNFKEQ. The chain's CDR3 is CASSQVPDSSYEQYF. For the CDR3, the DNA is TGTGCCAGCAGCCAAGTCCCGGACAGTTCCTACGAGCAGTACTTC.

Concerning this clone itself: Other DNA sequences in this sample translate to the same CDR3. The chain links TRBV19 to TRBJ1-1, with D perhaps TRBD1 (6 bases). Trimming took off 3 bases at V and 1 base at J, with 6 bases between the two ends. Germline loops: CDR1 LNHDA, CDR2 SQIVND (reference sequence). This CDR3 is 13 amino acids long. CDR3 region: CASSMTGNTEAFF. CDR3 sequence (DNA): TGTGCCAGTAGTATGACAGGGAACACTGAAGCTTTCTTT.

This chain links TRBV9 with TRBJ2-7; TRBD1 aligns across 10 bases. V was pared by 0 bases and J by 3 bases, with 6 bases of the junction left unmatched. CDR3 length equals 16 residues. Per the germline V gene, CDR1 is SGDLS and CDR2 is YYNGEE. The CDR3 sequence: CASSVATGQGIYEQYF. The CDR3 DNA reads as TGTGCCAGCAGCGTAGCTACGGGACAGGGGATCTACGAGCAGTACTTC.

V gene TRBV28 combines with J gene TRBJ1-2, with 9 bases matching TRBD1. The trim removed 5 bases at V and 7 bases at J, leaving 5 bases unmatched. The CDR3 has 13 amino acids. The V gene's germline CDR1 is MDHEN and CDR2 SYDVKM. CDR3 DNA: TGTGCCAGCAGTGGGGACAGGGTTACTGGCTACACCTTC. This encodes CASSGDRVTGYTF.

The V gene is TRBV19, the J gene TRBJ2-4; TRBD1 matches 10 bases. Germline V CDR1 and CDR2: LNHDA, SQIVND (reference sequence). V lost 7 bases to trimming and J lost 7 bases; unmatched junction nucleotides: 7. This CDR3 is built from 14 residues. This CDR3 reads CASNRDRGQNIQYF. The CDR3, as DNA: TGTGCCAGTAACCGAGACAGGGGGCAGAACATTCAGTACTTC.

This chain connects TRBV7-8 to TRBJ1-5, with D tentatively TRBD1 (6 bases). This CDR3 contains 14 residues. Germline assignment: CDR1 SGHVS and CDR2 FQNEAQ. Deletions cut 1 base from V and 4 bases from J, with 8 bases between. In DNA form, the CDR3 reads TGTGCCAGCAGCTTAGTACAGGGAAATCAGCCCCAGCATTTT. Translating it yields CASSLVQGNQPQHF.

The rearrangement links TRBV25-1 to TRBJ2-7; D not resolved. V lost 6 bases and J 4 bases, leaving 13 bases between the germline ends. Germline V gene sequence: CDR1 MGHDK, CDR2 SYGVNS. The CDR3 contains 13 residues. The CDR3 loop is CASSPATDYEQYF. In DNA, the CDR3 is TGTGCCAGCAGCCCTGCCACTGATTACGAGCAGTACTTC.

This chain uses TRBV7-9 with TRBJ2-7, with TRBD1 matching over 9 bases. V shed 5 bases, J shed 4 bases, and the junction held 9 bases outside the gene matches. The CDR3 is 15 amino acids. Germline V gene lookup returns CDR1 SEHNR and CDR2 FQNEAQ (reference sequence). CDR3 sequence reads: CASSPRTGVGYEQYF. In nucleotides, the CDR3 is TGTGCCAGCAGCCCGCGGACAGGGGTGGGGTACGAGCAGTACTTC. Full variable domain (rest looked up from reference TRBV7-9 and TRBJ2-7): DTGVSQNPRHKITKRGQNVTFRCDPISEHNRLYWYRQTLGQGPEFLTYFQNEAQLEKSRLLSDRFSAERPKGSFSTLEIQRTEQGDSAMYLCASSPRTGVGYEQYFGPGTRLTVT.

The CDR3, as DNA: TGCGCCAGCAGCACTAGCGGTTACGAGCAGTACTTC. It translates to CASSTSGYEQYF. V and J are TRBV5-1 and TRBJ2-7; 8 bases match TRBD2. The length of the CDR3 is 12 residues. Looked up from germline, CDR1 is SGHRS and CDR2 is YFSETQ. The trim removed 4 bases at V and 4 bases at J, leaving 1 base unmatched.

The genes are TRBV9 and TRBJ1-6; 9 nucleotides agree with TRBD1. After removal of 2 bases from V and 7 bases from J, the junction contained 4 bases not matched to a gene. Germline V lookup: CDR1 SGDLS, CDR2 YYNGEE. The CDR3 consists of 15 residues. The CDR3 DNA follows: TGTGCCAGCAGCGTTACCGGGACAGGGAATTCACCCCTCCACTTT. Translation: CASSVTGTGNSPLHF.

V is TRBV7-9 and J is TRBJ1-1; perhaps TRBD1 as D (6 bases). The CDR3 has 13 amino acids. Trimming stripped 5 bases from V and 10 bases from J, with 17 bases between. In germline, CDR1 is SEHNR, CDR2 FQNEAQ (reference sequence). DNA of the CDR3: TGTGCCAGCAGCCATACCCTGGACAGAGGAGCTTTCTTT. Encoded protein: CASSHTLDRGAFF.

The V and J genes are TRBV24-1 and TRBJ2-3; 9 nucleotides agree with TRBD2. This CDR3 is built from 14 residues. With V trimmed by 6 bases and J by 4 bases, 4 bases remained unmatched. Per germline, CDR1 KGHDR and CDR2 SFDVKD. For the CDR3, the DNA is TGTGCCACCAGTTCTAGCGGGGTAGCAGATACGCAGTATTTT. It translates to CATSSSGVADTQYF.

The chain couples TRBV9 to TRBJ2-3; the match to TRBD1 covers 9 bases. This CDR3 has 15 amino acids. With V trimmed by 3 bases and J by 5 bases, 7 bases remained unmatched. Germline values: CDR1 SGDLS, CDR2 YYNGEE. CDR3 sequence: CASSATGGAGDTQYF. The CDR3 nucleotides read TGTGCCAGCAGCGCCACAGGGGGCGCAGGAGATACGCAGTATTTT.

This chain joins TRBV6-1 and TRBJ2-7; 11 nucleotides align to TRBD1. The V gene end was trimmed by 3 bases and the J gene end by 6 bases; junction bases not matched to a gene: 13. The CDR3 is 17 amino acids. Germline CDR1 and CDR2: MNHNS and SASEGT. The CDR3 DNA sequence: TGTGCCAGCAGTGATGGTAGCCGGGACAGGGGGATTGGCGAGCAGTACTTC. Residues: CASSDGSRDRGIGEQYF.

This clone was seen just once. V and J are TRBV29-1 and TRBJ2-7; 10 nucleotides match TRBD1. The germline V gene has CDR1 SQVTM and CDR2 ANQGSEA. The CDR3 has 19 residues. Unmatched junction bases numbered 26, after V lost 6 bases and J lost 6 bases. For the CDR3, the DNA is TGCAGCGTGACGATCCTAAAGACAGGGGGCCTCTCGGGTAGCTCCGAGCAGTACTTC. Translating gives CSVTILKTGGLSGSSEQYF.

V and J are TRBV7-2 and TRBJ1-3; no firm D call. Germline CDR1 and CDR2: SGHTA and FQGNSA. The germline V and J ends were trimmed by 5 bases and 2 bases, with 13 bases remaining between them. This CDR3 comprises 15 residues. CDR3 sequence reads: CASSPYHGAGNTIYF. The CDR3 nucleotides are TGTGCCAGCAGCCCCTATCACGGGGCTGGAAACACCATATATTTT.

The CDR3 coding sequence is TGTGCCAGTAGCGCGGGGGTTGCAGGGCTCTATAATTCACCCCTCCACTTT. Translation: CASSAGVAGLYNSPLHF. The J gene is TRBJ1-6, the V gene TRBV19, with a weak D call TRBD1 (5 bases). Deletions cut 6 bases from V and 3 bases from J, with 18 bases between. CDR1 and CDR2 (germline): LNHDA, SQIVND (reference sequence). The CDR3 contains 17 residues.

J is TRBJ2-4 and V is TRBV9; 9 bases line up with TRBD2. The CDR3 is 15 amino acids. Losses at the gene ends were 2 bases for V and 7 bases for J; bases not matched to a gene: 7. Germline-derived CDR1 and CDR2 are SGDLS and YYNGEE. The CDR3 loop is CASSVSGSGRNIQYF. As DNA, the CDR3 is TGTGCCAGCAGCGTTAGCGGGAGTGGGAGGAACATTCAGTACTTC. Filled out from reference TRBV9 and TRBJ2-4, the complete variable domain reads DSGVTQTPKHLITATGQRVTLRCSPRSGDLSVYWYQQSLDQGLQFLIQYYNGEERAKGNILERFSAQQFPDLHSELNLSSLELGDSALYFCASSVSGSGRNIQYFGAGTRLSVL.

The CDR3 DNA sequence: TGTGCCAGCAGCTTAGTGAACAGCCAGTACTATGGCTACACCTTC. Encoded protein: CASSLVNSQYYGYTF. V gene TRBV7-9 combines with J gene TRBJ1-2; no clear D gene. CDR1 and CDR2 (germline): SEHNR, FQNEAQ (reference sequence). This CDR3 has 15 amino acids. V lost 1 base and J 3 bases, leaving 12 bases between the germline ends.

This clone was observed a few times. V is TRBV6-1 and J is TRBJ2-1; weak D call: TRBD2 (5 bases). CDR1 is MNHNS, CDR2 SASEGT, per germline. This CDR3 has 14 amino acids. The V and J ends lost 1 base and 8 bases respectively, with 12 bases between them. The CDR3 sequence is CASSEVYGVDEQFF. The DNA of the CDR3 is TGTGCCAGCAGTGAAGTATACGGGGTAGATGAGCAGTTCTTC.

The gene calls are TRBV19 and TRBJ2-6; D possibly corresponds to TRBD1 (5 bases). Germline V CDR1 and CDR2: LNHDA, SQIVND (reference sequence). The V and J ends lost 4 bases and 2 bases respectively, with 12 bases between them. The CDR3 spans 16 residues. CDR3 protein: CASSSQGETGANVLTF. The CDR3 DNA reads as TGTGCCAGTAGTAGCCAGGGTGAAACTGGGGCCAACGTCCTGACTTTC.

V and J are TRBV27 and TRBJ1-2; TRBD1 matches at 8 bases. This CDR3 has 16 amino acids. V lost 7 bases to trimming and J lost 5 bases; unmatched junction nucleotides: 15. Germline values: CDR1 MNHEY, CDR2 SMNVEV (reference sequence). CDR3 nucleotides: TGTGCCAGCACCGCTCTACCGCAGGGACAGGAATATGGCTACACCTTC. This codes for CASTALPQGQEYGYTF.

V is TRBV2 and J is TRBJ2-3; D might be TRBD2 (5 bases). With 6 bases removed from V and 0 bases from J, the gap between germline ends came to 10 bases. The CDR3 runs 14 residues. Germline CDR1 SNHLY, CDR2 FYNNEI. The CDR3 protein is CASRPSGSTDTQYF. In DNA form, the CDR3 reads TGTGCCAGCAGGCCCAGCGGAAGCACAGATACGCAGTATTTT. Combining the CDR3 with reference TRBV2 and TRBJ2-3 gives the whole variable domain EPEVTQTPSHQVTQMGQEVILRCVPISNHLYFYWYRQILGQKVEFLVSFYNNEISEKSEIFDDQFSVERPDGSNFTLKIRSTKLEDSAMYFCASRPSGSTDTQYFGPGTRLTVL.

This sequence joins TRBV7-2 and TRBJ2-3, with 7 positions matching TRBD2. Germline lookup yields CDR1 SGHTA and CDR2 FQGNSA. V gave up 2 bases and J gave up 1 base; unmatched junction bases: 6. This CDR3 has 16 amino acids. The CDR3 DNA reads TGTGCCAGCAGCTTATGGCGGCTAGCGGGCACAGATACGCAGTATTTT. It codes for CASSLWRLAGTDTQYF.

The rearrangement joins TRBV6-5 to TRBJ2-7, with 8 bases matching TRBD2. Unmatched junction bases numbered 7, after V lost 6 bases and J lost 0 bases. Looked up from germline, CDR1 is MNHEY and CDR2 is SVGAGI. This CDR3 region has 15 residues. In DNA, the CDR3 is TGTGCCAGCAGCAACAGCGGGGGTCACTCCTACGAGCAGTACTTC. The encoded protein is CASSNSGGHSYEQYF.

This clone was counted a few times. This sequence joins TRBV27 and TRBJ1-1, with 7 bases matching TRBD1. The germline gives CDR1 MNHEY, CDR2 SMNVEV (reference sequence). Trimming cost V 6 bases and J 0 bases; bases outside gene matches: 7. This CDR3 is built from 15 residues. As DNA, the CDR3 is TGTGCCAGCAGAGGCTGGCAGGGGGTGAACACTGAAGCTTTCTTT. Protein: CASRGWQGVNTEAFF.

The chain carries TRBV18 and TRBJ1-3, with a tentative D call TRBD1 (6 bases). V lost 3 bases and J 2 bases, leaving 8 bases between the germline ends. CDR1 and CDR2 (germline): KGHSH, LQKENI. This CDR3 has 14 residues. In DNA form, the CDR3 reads TGTGCCAGCTCACCCCAGGGGACTGGAAACACCATATATTTT. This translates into CASSPQGTGNTIYF.

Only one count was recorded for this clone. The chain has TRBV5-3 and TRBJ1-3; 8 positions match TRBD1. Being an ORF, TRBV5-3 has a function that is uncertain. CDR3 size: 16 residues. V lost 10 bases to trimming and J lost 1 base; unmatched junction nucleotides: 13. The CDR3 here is CAGKDYRGDSGNTIYF. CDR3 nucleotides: TGTGCCGGTAAAGATTACAGGGGGGATTCTGGAAACACCATATATTTT.

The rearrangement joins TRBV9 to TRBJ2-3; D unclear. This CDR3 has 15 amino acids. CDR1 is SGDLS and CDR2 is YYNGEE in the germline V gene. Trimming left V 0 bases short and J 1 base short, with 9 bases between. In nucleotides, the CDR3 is TGTGCCAGCAGCGTAGAAGCTGGGCGCACAGATACGCAGTATTTT. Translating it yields CASSVEAGRTDTQYF.